Listed here are 28 T cell receptor beta chains from one sample, sequenced in a study of OX40 agonist ivuxolimab in advanced cancers. TCRdb's table, derived via immunoSEQ multiplex PCR, lists solely in-frame clones and lacks some. Of 65,000 to 80,000 clones listed, more than 85% are singletons. The input for sequencing was CD4+ or CD8+ T cells sorted from blood, taken in a trial of the OX40 agonist ivuxolimab. All receptors derive from an adult with an advanced solid tumor such as melanoma, head and neck, liver or kidney cancer.

This clone was seen only once. The chain combines TRBV10-3 with TRBJ1-1; tentatively, D is TRBD1 (6 bases). Per the germline V gene, CDR1 is ENHRY and CDR2 is SYGVKD. CDR3 length: 13 residues. Trimming took off 5 bases at V and 1 base at J, with 8 bases between the two ends. This CDR3 is CAISTQGNTEAFF. The CDR3 coding sequence is TGTGCCATCAGTACACAGGGGAACACTGAAGCTTTCTTT.

V and J are TRBV6-5 and TRBJ2-7, with D perhaps being TRBD1 or TRBD2 (5 bases each). CDR3 length: 12 residues. Trimming removed 2 bases at V and 5 bases at J, with 7 bases between. Looked up from germline, CDR1 is MNHEY and CDR2 is SVGAGI. The CDR3 bases are TGTGCCAGCAGTTACGGGGGAAACGAGCAGTACTTC. It is translated as CASSYGGNEQYF.

This chain links TRBV5-1 with TRBJ2-1; weak D call: TRBD1 (6 bases). Germline V gene lookup returns CDR1 SGHRS and CDR2 YFSETQ. Trimming took off 3 bases at V and 8 bases at J, with 9 bases between the two ends. This CDR3 contains 12 residues. The CDR3 DNA reads TGCGCCAGCAGCTCACAGGGAGATGAGCAGTTCTTC. Residues: CASSSQGDEQFF.

The V and J genes are TRBV29-1 and TRBJ2-3, with D perhaps being TRBD1 or TRBD2 (6 bases each). Trimming took off 4 bases at V and 1 base at J, with 9 bases between the two ends. CDR3 size: 13 residues. Germline CDR1 reads SQVTM; CDR2 reads ANQGSEA. The CDR3 nucleotides are TGCAGCGTTGCACGGGGGCGCACAGATACGCAGTATTTT. This translates into CSVARGRTDTQYF.

The chain is built from TRBV6-5 and TRBJ1-1; D gene ambiguous. CDR1 is MNHEY and CDR2 is SVGAGI in the germline V gene. The CDR3 runs 14 residues. With 5 bases removed from V and 5 bases from J, the gap between germline ends came to 15 bases. CDR3 in DNA: TGTGCCAGCAGTCCCCAGGTCGCTGTAACTGAAGCTTTCTTT. Encoded protein: CASSPQVAVTEAFF.

This chain joins TRBV7-2 and TRBJ1-5; D perhaps matches TRBD1 (6 bases). Germline loops: CDR1 SGHTA, CDR2 FQGNSA. The CDR3 runs 14 residues. The V end was cut by 4 bases, the J end by 6 bases, with 13 bases between. CDR3 loop: CASSSTGYGQPQHF. Written as DNA, the CDR3 is TGTGCCAGCAGCTCGACAGGATACGGTCAGCCCCAGCATTTT.

The CDR3 region is CASSSDRGNYGYTF. As DNA, the CDR3 is TGTGCCAGCAGCTCGGACAGGGGGAACTATGGCTACACCTTC. The chain recombines TRBV7-9 with TRBJ1-2, with TRBD1 matching 10 bases. Trimming removed 4 bases from V and 2 bases from J; junction bases left unmatched: 1. This CDR3 region has 14 residues. The germline V gene encodes CDR1 SEHNR and CDR2 FQNEAQ (reference sequence).

This sequence joins TRBV28 and TRBJ2-2, with TRBD2 matching over 7 bases. The CDR3 has 14 amino acids. The V and J ends lost 8 bases and 6 bases, in that order; junction bases with no gene match: 9. The germline V gene encodes CDR1 MDHEN and CDR2 SYDVKM. The CDR3 bases are TGTGCCAGCCGGGGAGGGTTAATCGCCGGGGAGCTGTTTTTT. Residues: CASRGGLIAGELFF.

The chain employs TRBV7-8 and TRBJ1-1; D unclear. CDR1 is SGHVS and CDR2 is FQNEAQ in the germline V gene. The CDR3 runs 14 residues. Trimming took off 1 base at V and 1 base at J, with 7 bases between the two ends. For the CDR3, the DNA is TGTGCCAGCAGCTTAGAGGCCGGGAACACTGAAGCTTTCTTT. Translation: CASSLEAGNTEAFF.

The chain links TRBV29-1 to TRBJ2-1; 11 bases are a match to TRBD1. CDR3 length: 13 residues. Germline V gene lookup returns CDR1 SQVTM and CDR2 ANQGSEA. V lost 4 bases to trimming and J lost 4 bases; unmatched junction nucleotides: 0. The chain's CDR3 is CSVGDRGYNEQFF. In nucleotides, the CDR3 is TGCAGCGTTGGGGACAGGGGGTACAATGAGCAGTTCTTC.

In DNA, the CDR3 is TGTGCCAGCAGGGACCGACAGGGTGGGTCAGATACGCAGTATTTT. Its protein is CASRDRQGGSDTQYF. V and J are TRBV2 and TRBJ2-3; 7 bases are shared with TRBD1. J was trimmed by 4 bases and V by 6 bases; bases with no gene match: 10. CDR1 is SNHLY and CDR2 is FYNNEI in the germline V gene. The CDR3 sequence is 15 residues long.

This chain joins TRBV25-1 and TRBJ2-5, with 14 bases fitting TRBD2. The V gene's germline CDR1 is MGHDK and CDR2 SYGVNS. This CDR3 is built from 17 residues. V dropped 1 base and J dropped 2; count of bases not matched to a gene: 3. For the CDR3, the DNA is TGTGCCAGCAGTGAATGGACTAGCGGGAGGATGCAAGAGACCCAGTACTTC. Translating gives CASSEWTSGRMQETQYF. Variable domain in full (rest from reference TRBV25-1 and TRBJ2-5): EADIYQTPRYLVIGTGKKITLECSQTMGHDKMYWYQQDPGMELHLIHYSYGVNSTEKGDLSSESTVSRIRTEHFPLTLESARPSHTSQYLCASSEWTSGRMQETQYFGPGTRLLVL.

The V gene is TRBV6-6, the J gene TRBJ1-1; D uncertain. CDR1 and CDR2 from the germline V gene are MNHNY and SVGAGI (reference sequence). This CDR3 is built from 15 residues. The ends were cut back, 2 bases at V and 0 bases at J, with 10 bases in the middle. The CDR3 sequence: CASSYQDTLNTEAFF. The DNA of the CDR3 is TGTGCCAGCAGTTACCAAGACACTTTGAACACTGAAGCTTTCTTT.

V gene TRBV18 combines with J gene TRBJ2-7, with no clear D. Germline CDR1 reads KGHSH; CDR2 reads LQKENI. V dropped 3 bases and J dropped 2 bases, with 11 bases sitting between them. The CDR3 runs 14 residues. The CDR3, as DNA: TGTGCCAGCTCACCGGACGTACATGCCTACGAGCAGTACTTC. This codes for CASSPDVHAYEQYF. Combining the CDR3 with reference TRBV18 and TRBJ2-7 gives the whole variable domain NAGVMQNPRHLVRRRGQEARLRCSPMKGHSHVYWYRQLPEEGLKFMVYLQKENIIDESGMPKERFSAEFPKEGPSILRIQQVVRGDSAAYFCASSPDVHAYEQYFGPGTRLTVT.

The chain couples TRBV18 to TRBJ1-1; a weak D match, TRBD1 (6 bases). Germline V gene lookup returns CDR1 KGHSH and CDR2 LQKENI. CDR3 length: 14 amino acids. V dropped 6 bases and J dropped 1 base, with 12 bases sitting between them. CDR3: CASSQGGGNTEAFF. The CDR3 nucleotides read TGTGCCAGCTCTCAAGGGGGAGGGAACACTGAAGCTTTCTTT.

The chain carries TRBV19 and TRBJ1-3, with D uncertain. Trimming shortened V by 5 bases and J by 3 bases, and 8 bases separated the two germline ends. Germline assignment: CDR1 LNHDA and CDR2 SQIVND (reference sequence). The CDR3 extends over 13 amino acids. CDR3 nucleotide sequence: TGTGCCAGTAGTTCAACGGGTGGAAACACCATATATTTT. It translates to CASSSTGGNTIYF.

The chain links TRBV7-7 to TRBJ2-7, with 7 nucleotides matching TRBD1. V lost 6 bases, J lost 5 bases, and 10 bases stayed unmatched. The CDR3 is 14 amino acids. Looked up from germline, CDR1 is SSHAT and CDR2 is FNYEAQ (reference sequence). CDR3 sequence (DNA): TGTGCCAGCAGTCCTCAAGGGGACAGTCACGAGCAGTACTTC. Its protein is CASSPQGDSHEQYF.

The rearrangement uses TRBV6-1 and TRBJ1-6; 7 bases agree with TRBD1. Germline values: CDR1 MNHNS, CDR2 SASEGT. The CDR3 contains 15 residues. The junction had 10 bases not matched to a gene; V was cut back by 7 bases and J by 7 bases. For the CDR3, the DNA is TGTGCCAGCAACCTTAACCCGGGACAGAATTCACCCCTCCACTTT. Translating it yields CASNLNPGQNSPLHF.

This chain links TRBV5-1 with TRBJ1-5; D not certain. The CDR3 loop spans 16 amino acids. Deletions cut 1 base from V and 0 bases from J, with 11 bases between. CDR1 and CDR2 (germline): SGHRS, YFSETQ. CDR3 in amino acids: CASSLFGPNSNQPQHF. The CDR3 DNA reads as TGCGCCAGCAGCTTGTTCGGGCCCAATAGCAATCAGCCCCAGCATTTT.

The chain has TRBV10-3 and TRBJ1-1; TRBD1 aligns across 8 bases. The length of the CDR3 is 14 residues. V lost 11 bases to trimming and J lost 3 bases; unmatched junction nucleotides: 11. CDR1 is ENHRY, CDR2 SYGVKD, per germline. CDR3 residues: CAGGRGLGDTEAFF. Here the CDR3 DNA reads TGTGCCGGTGGCAGGGGGCTGGGGGACACTGAAGCTTTCTTT.

This chain links TRBV10-3 with TRBJ2-7; D call uncertain. Germline CDR1 and CDR2: ENHRY and SYGVKD. V lost 3 bases and J 2 bases, leaving 14 bases between the germline ends. The CDR3 contains 15 residues. The CDR3 sequence is CAISDHGSVAYEQYF. DNA for the CDR3: TGTGCCATCAGTGACCATGGCAGCGTGGCCTACGAGCAGTACTTC.

The count of this clone is one. The chain has TRBV7-7 and TRBJ2-7; D possibly corresponds to TRBD1 (6 bases). CDR1 is SSHAT and CDR2 is FNYEAQ in the germline V gene (reference sequence). This CDR3 comprises 13 residues. Deletions cut 5 bases from V and 7 bases from J, with 15 bases between. CDR3 region: CASSVGYQGEQYF. In DNA form, the CDR3 reads TGTGCCAGCAGCGTGGGGTATCAGGGGGAGCAGTACTTC.

This chain links TRBV11-3 with TRBJ2-1; TRBD2 agrees at 14 bases. The length of the CDR3 is 16 residues. Unmatched junction bases numbered 3, after V lost 1 base and J lost 7 bases. Germline V gene sequence: CDR1 SGHNT, CDR2 YENEEA. The CDR3 reads CASSLAGTSGSNEQFF. CDR3 bases: TGTGCCAGCAGCTTAGCCGGGACTAGCGGGAGTAATGAGCAGTTCTTC.

The chain carries TRBV4-3 and TRBJ2-1; D remains ambiguous. The CDR3 is 16 residues long. Germline CDR1 reads LGHNA; CDR2 reads YSLEER. Between the trimmed V and J ends, which lost 0 bases and 0 bases, there was a span of 9 bases. CDR3 nucleotide sequence: TGCGCCAGCAGCCAAGAGTCAGATCCCTCCTACAATGAGCAGTTCTTC. It is translated as CASSQESDPSYNEQFF.

The rearrangement joins TRBV18 to TRBJ1-1; TRBD1 might be the D (5 bases). CDR3 length: 16 amino acids. The V and J ends lost 3 bases and 0 bases respectively, with 14 bases between them. CDR1 is KGHSH and CDR2 is LQKENI in the germline V gene. The CDR3, as DNA: TGTGCCAGCTCACCTTCCACCGGGACCGTGAACACTGAAGCTTTCTTT. This codes for CASSPSTGTVNTEAFF.

This clone has only one observation. The gene calls are TRBV10-3 and TRBJ2-7; 11 nucleotides align to TRBD2. J gave up 0 bases and V 8 bases, and 9 bases lay outside the gene matches. Germline V CDR1 and CDR2: ENHRY, SYGVKD. The CDR3 contains 16 residues. The CDR3, as DNA: TGTGCCATCCGGGCGCCTAGCGGGGGGCCCTCCTACGAGCAGTACTTC. Its translation is CAIRAPSGGPSYEQYF.

The chain has TRBV7-9 and TRBJ1-4, with D perhaps matching TRBD1 (6 bases). This CDR3 has 14 residues. Trimming cost V 4 bases and J 4 bases, with 10 bases left between them. Germline values: CDR1 SEHNR, CDR2 FQNEAQ (reference sequence). CDR3: CASSSRQVNEKLFF. The CDR3 DNA reads as TGTGCCAGCAGCTCCAGACAGGTTAATGAAAAACTGTTTTTT. The full variable domain, completed using reference TRBV7-9 and TRBJ1-4, is DTGVSQNPRHKITKRGQNVTFRCDPISEHNRLYWYRQTLGQGPEFLTYFQNEAQLEKSRLLSDRFSAERPKGSFSTLEIQRTEQGDSAMYLCASSSRQVNEKLFFGSGTQLSVL.

The chain recombines TRBV7-2 with TRBJ1-2; unclear D gene. The CDR3 is made up of 13 amino acids. Germline V gene sequence: CDR1 SGHTA, CDR2 FQGNSA. Trimming shortened V by 5 bases and J by 8 bases, and 15 bases separated the two germline ends. The CDR3 loop reads CASSPPKPRGYTF. Written as DNA, the CDR3 is TGTGCCAGCAGCCCCCCGAAGCCTCGGGGCTACACCTTC.